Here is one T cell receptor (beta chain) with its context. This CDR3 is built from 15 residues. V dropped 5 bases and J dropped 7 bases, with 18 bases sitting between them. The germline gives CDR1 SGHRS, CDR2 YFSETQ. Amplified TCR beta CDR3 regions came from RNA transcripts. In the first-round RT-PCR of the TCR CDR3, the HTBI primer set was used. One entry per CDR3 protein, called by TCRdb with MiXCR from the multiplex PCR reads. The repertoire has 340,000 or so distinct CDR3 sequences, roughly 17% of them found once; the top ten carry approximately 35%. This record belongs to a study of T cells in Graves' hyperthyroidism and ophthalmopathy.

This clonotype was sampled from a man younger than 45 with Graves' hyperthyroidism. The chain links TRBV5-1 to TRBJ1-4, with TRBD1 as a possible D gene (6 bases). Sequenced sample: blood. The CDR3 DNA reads TGCGCCAGCAGAAAAGGGGGAGCGGATGGTGAAAAACTGTTTTTT. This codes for CASRKGGADGEKLFF.